The clone carrying this TCR beta chain was seen a handful of times. What it binds is unknown. This specimen comes from a study of blood T cells in healthy people across ages. General study findings and limits: PBMC samples, being unsorted, prevented any conclusive comparison of naive and antigen-experienced cells. Comparison with aged donors showed that long-lived donors had more naive CD4+ cells and higher diversity.

The use of a sample-barcoded 5' primer and a J-beta primer mix characterized a second PCR of about 7 to 12 cycles. TCRdb re-called the 5' RACE reads with MiXCR, one entry per CDR3 protein. This table holds 600,000 to 850,000 distinct CDR3 sequences, approximately 25% found once. The ends were cut back, 6 bases at V and 4 bases at J, with 12 bases in the middle. The germline V gene has CDR1 SNHLY and CDR2 FYNNEI. The CDR3 length is 13 residues. Per-sample PBMC isolation yielded at least 6.5 million cells. These records were also assigned to another study, of T cells of mothers and their children. That work adds: The study obtained over 8 million TCR beta CDR3 reads per mother and a few million per child.

This clonotype originated in a boy aged 10-17 years in good health. The V and J genes are TRBV2 and TRBJ1-2, with D maybe TRBD1 (5 bases). The specimen sequenced was blood. CDR3 coding DNA: TGTGCCAGCAGCCTCTGGGGCACCTATGGCTACACCTTC. Its translation is CASSLWGTYGYTF. The full variable domain, with the rest looked up from reference TRBV2 and TRBJ1-2, is EPEVTQTPSHQVTQMGQEVILRCVPISNHLYFYWYRQILGQKVEFLVSFYNNEISEKSEIFDDQFSVERPDGSNFTLKIRSTKLEDSAMYFCASSLWGTYGYTFGSGTRLTVV.